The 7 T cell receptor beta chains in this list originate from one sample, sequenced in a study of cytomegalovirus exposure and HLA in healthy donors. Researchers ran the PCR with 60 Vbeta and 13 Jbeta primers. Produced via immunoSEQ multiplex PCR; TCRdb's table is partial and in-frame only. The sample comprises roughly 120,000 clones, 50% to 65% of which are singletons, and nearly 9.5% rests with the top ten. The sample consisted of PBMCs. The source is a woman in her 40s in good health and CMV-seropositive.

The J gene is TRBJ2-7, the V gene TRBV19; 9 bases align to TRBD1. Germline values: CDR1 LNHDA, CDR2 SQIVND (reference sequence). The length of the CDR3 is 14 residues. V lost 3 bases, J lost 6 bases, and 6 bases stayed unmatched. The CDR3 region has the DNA TGTGCCAGTAGTATGTCCGGGACAGGGATCGAGCAGTACTTC. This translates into CASSMSGTGIEQYF.

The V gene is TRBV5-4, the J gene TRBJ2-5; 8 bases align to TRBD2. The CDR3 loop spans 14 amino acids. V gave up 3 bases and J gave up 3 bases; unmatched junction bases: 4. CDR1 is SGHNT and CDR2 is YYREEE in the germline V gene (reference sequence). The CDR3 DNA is TGTGCCAGCAGCTCCACGGGAGGGAAAGAGACCCAGTACTTC. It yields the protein CASSSTGGKETQYF.

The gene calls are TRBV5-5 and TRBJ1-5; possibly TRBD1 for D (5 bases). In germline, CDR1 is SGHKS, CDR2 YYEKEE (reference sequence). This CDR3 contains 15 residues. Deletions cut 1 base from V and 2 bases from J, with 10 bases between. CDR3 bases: TGTGCCAGCAGCTTGTATAGGGGTGGCAATCAGCCCCAGCATTTT. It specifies CASSLYRGGNQPQHF.

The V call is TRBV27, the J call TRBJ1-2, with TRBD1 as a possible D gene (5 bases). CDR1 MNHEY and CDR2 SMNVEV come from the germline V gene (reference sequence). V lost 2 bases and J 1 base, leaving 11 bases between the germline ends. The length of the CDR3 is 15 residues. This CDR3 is CASSLSGGGNYGYTF. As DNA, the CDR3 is TGTGCCAGCAGTTTAAGTGGGGGGGGTAACTATGGCTACACCTTC.

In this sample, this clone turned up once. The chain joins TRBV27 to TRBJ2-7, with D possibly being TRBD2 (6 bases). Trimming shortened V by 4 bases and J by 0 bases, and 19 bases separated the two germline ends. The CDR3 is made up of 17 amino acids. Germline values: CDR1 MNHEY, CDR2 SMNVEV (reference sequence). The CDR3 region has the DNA TGTGCCAGCAGTTCCCTCGTAGCGGCGGACGGCTCCTACGAGCAGTACTTC. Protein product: CASSSLVAADGSYEQYF.

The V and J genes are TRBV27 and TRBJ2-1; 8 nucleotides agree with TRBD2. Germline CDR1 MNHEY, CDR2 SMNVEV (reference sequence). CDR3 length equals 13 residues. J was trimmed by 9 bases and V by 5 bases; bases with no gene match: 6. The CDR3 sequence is CASSPGLGPEQFF. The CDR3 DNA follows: TGTGCCAGCAGTCCGGGACTAGGTCCTGAGCAGTTCTTC.

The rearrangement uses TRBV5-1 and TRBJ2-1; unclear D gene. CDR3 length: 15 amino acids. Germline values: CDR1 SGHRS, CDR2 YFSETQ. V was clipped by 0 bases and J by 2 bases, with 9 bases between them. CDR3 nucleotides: TGCGCCAGCAGCTTGGCCGACTCGACCTACAATGAGCAGTTCTTC. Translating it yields CASSLADSTYNEQFF.